One T cell receptor beta chain is described in this entry. The data derive from a study of blood T cell repertoires in COVID-19. Germline V lookup: CDR1 SGHKS, CDR2 YYEKEE (reference sequence). The CDR3 contains 15 residues. Trimming removed 1 base at V and 0 bases at J, with 8 bases between. Source study methods: Amplifying reference gene primers gave estimates of nucleated cell counts. Assay: immunoSEQ multiplex PCR; the TCRdb copy retains only in-frame clones and omits some. V, J and clone size reflect that table, while D and trimming were determined from the DNA. Of 200,000 or so clones in the sample, just under 85% are singletons; the top ten hold 0.9% to 0.95%.

This chain joins TRBV5-5 and TRBJ2-1; no reliable D call. This receptor was taken from a man aged 55 to 69 with COVID-19, enrolled during active disease. Sequencing used peripheral blood. Here the CDR3 DNA reads TGTGCCAGCAGCTTGCTAAGGAGCTCCTACAATGAGCAGTTCTTC. It specifies CASSLLRSSYNEQFF.